The entry below describes one TCR beta chain. The data derive from a study of T cell responses to AZD1222 COVID-19 vaccine. Produced via immunoSEQ multiplex PCR; TCRdb's table is partial and in-frame only. The data show 120,000 to 150,000 clones, with about nine tenths seen just once and about 4.8% held by the top ten. The receptor comes from an adult in good health. This specimen was peripheral blood, taken on day 0 of AZD1222 vaccination.

CDR3 sequence reads: CATRGEGNYGYTF. Here the CDR3 DNA reads TGTGCCACCCGGGGGGAGGGGAACTATGGCTACACCTTC. The gene calls are TRBV10-3 and TRBJ1-2, with D possibly matching TRBD1 (5 bases). The germline V gene encodes CDR1 ENHRY and CDR2 SYGVKD. This CDR3 has 13 residues. V was trimmed by 10 bases and J by 2 bases, leaving 14 bases between them.